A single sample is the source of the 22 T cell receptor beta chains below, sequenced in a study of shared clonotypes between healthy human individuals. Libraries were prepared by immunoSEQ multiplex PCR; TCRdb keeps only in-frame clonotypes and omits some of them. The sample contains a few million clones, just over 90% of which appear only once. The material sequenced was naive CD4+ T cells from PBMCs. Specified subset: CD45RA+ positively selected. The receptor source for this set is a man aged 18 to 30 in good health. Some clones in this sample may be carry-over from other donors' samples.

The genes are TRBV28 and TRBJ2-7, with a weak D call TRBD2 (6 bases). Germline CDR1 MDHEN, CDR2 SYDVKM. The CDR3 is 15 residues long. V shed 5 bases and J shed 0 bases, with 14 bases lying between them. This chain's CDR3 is CASSPPRGTSYEQYF. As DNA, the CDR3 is TGTGCCAGCAGTCCACCTCGGGGGACCTCCTACGAGCAGTACTTC.

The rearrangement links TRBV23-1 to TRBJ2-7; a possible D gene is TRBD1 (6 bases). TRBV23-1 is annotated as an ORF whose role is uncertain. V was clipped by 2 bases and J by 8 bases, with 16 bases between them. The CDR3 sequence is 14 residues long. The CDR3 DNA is TGCGCCAGCAGTCAAACCTACAGGGCGCAAAAGCAGTACTTC. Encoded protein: CASSQTYRAQKQYF.

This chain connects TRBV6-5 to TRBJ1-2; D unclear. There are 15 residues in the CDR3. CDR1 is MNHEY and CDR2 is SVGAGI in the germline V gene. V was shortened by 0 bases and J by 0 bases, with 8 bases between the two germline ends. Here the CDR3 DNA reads TGTGCCAGCAGTTACTCGTTGGCGTCTAACTATGGCTACACCTTC. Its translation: CASSYSLASNYGYTF.

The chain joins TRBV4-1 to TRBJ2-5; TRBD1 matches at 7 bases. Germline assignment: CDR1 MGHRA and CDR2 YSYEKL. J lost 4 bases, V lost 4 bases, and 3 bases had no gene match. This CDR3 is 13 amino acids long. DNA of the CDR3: TGCGCCAGCAGCCTCTCAGGGGGAGAGACCCAGTACTTC. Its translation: CASSLSGGETQYF.

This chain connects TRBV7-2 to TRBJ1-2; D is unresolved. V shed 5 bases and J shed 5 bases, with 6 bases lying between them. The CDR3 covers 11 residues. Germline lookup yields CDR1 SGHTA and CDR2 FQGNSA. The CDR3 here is CASSTSYGYTF. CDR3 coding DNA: TGTGCCAGCAGCACATCGTATGGCTACACCTTC.

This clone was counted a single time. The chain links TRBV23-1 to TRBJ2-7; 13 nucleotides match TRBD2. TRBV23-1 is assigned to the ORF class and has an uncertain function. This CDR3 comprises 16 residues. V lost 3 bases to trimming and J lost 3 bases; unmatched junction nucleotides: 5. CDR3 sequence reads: CASSQRLAGGLYEQYF. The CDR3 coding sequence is TGCGCCAGCAGTCAGCGACTAGCGGGGGGACTCTACGAGCAGTACTTC.

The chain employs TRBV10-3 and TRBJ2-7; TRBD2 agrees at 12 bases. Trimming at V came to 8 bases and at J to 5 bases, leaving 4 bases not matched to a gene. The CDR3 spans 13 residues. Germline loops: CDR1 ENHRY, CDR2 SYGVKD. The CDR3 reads CAIRLAGVNEQYF. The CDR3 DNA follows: TGTGCCATCCGACTAGCGGGAGTTAACGAGCAGTACTTC.

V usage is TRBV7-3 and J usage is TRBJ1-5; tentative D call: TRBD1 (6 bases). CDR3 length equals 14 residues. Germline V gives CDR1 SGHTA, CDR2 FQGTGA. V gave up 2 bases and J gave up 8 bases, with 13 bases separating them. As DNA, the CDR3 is TGTGCCAGCAGCTTAGGACCTCCAGGGGAGCCCCAGCATTTT. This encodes CASSLGPPGEPQHF.

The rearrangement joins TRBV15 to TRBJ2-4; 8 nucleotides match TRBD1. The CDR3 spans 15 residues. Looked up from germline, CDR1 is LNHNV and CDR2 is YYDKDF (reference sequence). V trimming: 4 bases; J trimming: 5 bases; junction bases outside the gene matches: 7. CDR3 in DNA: TGTGCCACCAGCATACCCGGGACAGGCCAAAACATTCAGTACTTC. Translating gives CATSIPGTGQNIQYF.

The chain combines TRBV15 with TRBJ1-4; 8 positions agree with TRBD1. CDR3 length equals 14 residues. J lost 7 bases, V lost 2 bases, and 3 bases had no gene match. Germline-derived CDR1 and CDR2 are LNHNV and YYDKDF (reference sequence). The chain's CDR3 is CATSRSGGAEKLFF. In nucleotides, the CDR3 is TGTGCCACCAGCAGATCAGGGGGCGCTGAAAAACTGTTTTTT.

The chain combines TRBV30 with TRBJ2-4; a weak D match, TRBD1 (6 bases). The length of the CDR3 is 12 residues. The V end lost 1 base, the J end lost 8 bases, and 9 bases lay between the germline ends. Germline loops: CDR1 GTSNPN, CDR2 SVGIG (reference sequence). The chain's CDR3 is CAWSASGDIQYF. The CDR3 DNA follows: TGTGCCTGGAGTGCCTCAGGGGACATTCAGTACTTC.

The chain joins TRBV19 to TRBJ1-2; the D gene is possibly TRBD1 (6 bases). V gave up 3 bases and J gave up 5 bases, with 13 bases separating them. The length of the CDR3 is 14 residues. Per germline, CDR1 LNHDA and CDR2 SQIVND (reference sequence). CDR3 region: CASSIRGAIYGYTF. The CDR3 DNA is TGTGCCAGTAGTATTCGGGGGGCAATTTATGGCTACACCTTC.

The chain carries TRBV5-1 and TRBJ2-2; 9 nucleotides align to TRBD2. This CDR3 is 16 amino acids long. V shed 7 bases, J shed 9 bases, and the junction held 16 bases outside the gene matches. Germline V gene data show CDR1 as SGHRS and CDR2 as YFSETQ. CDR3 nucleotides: TGCGCCAGCCAGGAGATAGCGGGAGCCCCGGTACGGGAGCTGTTTTTT. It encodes CASQEIAGAPVRELFF.

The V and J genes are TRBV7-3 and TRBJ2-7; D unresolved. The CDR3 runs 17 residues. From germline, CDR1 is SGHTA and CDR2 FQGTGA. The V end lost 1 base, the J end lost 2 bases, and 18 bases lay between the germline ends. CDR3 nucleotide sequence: TGTGCCAGCAGCTTAAGGTACCTAGTGACTCGAACCTACGAGCAGTACTTC. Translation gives CASSLRYLVTRTYEQYF.

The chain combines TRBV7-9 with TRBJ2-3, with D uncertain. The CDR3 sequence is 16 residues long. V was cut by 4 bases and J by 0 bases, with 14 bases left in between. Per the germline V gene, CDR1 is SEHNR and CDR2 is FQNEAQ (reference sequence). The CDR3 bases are TGTGCCAGCAGCTCACCGGGTTCTAAGAGCACAGATACGCAGTATTTT. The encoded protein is CASSSPGSKSTDTQYF.

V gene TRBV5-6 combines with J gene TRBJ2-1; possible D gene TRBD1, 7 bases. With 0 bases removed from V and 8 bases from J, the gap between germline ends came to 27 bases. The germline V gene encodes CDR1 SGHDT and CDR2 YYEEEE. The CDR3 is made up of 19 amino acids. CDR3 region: CASSLASRGVTTKKHEQFF. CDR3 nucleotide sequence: TGTGCCAGCAGCTTGGCTTCCAGGGGGGTCACGACTAAGAAGCATGAGCAGTTCTTC.

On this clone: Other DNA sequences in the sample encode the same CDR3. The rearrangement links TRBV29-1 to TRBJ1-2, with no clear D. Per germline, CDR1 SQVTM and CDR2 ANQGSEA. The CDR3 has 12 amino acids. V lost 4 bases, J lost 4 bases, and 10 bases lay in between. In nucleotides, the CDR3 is TGCAGCGTTGGTCCAGACGGCTATGGCTACACCTTC. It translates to CSVGPDGYGYTF.

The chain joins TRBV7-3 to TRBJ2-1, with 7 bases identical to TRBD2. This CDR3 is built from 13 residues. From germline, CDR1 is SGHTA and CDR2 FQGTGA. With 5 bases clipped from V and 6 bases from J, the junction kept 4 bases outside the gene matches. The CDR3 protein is CASSRTRGNEQFF. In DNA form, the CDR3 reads TGTGCCAGCAGCCGGACTAGAGGCAATGAGCAGTTCTTC.

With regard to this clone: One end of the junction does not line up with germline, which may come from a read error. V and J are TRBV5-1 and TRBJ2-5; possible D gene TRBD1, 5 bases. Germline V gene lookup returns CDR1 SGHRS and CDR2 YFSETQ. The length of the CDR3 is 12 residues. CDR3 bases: TGCGCCTGCAGCGACAGCCAAGAGACCCAGTACTTC. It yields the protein CACSDSQETQYF.

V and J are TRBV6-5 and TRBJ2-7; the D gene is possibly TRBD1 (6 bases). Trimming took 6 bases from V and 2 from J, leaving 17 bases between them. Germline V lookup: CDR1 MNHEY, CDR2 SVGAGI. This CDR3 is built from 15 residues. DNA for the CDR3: TGTGCCAGCAGATCAGGGGTCTTCTCGACCTACGAGCAGTACTTC. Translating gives CASRSGVFSTYEQYF.

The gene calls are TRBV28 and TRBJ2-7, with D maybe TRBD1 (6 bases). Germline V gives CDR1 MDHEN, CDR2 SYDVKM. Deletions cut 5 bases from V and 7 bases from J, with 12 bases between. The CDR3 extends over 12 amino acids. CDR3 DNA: TGTGCCAGCAGTACCGGGACAAGGGAGCAGTACTTC. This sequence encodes CASSTGTREQYF.

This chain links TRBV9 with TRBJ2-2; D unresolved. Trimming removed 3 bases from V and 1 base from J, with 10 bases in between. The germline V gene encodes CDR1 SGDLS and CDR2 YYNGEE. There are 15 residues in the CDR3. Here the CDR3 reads CASSEQIRNTGELFF. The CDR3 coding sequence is TGTGCCAGCAGCGAACAGATTCGGAACACCGGGGAGCTGTTTTTT.